The clone carrying this TCR beta chain was picked up one time. The target antigen is unknown. TCRdb's copy holds only in-frame clones and misses some; the assay was immunoSEQ multiplex PCR. This sample has roughly 2,500,000 clones, with 93% found just once. This sample is part of a study of shared clonotypes between healthy human individuals. Study details: Per-donor plates numbered three CD4 naive, three CD4 memory, two CD8 naive and one CD8 memory. General study findings and limits: A reduction in generation probabilities was seen for non-shared clonotypes relative to those shared by all four donors. Generally, estimated richness proved larger in naive subsets than it did in memory subsets.

The CD4+ fraction was divided into a CD45RA+ naive subset and a CD45RA-negative memory subset. CDR1 SGDLS and CDR2 YYNGEE come from the germline V gene. With 3 bases clipped from V and 0 bases from J, the junction kept 8 bases outside the gene matches. The CDR3 has 18 amino acids. This sequence originates from a man aged 18 to 35 in good health. Some clones in this sample may be carry-over from other donors' samples. The sequenced sample consisted of naive CD4+ T cells from PBMCs. Subset denoted: CD45RA+ positively selected. J is TRBJ1-3 and V is TRBV9; 11 bases agree with TRBD1. CDR3 loop: CASSAGTGGLLSGNTIYF. The CDR3 DNA follows: TGTGCCAGCAGCGCCGGGACAGGGGGTTTACTCTCTGGAAACACCATATATTTT.